This T cell receptor (beta chain) was recovered during a study of blood T cell repertoires in COVID-19. The data were produced by immunoSEQ multiplex PCR, yet TCRdb's version contains in-frame clones alone and is incomplete. The sample consists of roughly 140,000 clones, roughly 84% of them appearing once. The V gene end was trimmed by 4 bases and the J gene end by 4 bases; junction bases not matched to a gene: 7. Germline lookup yields CDR1 MGHDK and CDR2 SYGVNS. The CDR3 contains 15 residues. The sequence came from a man aged 60-69 years with active or convalescent COVID-19. V and J are TRBV25-1 and TRBJ1-2; 9 bases match TRBD1. What was sequenced was peripheral blood. CDR3 nucleotide sequence: TGTGCCAGCAGTGGGACAGGGGCACGTGTCTATGGCTACACCTTC. Translation gives CASSGTGARVYGYTF.